Listed here are 27 T cell receptor beta chains from one sample, sequenced in a study of blood T cells in healthy people across ages. Together with a sample-barcoded 5' primer, a J-beta primer mix was included in a second PCR lasting roughly 6 to 12 cycles. TCRdb used MiXCR to reprocess the 5' RACE reads, holding one entry per CDR3 protein. This sample has 710,000 or so distinct CDR3 sequences, with about 20% found just once. Sequenced: blood. These receptors came from a man in his sixties or seventies in good health.

The chain employs TRBV7-2 and TRBJ2-5; D is ambiguous. The CDR3 has 14 residues. Trimming cost V 2 bases and J 4 bases, with 11 bases left between them. The germline gives CDR1 SGHTA, CDR2 FQGNSA. CDR3 nucleotide sequence: TGTGCCAGCAGCTTAAGCTGGGCAGGAGAGACCCAGTACTTC. It yields the protein CASSLSWAGETQYF.

The chain combines TRBV28 with TRBJ2-5; the D call may be TRBD1 or TRBD2 (5 bases each). The CDR3 is 15 residues long. The germline CDR1 and CDR2 sequences are MDHEN and SYDVKM. Trimming took 3 bases from V and 4 from J, leaving 15 bases between them. This CDR3 reads CASSLRGGEGETQYF. The CDR3 bases are TGTGCCAGCAGTTTGAGGGGTGGGGAAGGAGAGACCCAGTACTTC.

This clonotype was seen many times. The CDR3: CSARTTSAHLYEQYF. CDR3 in DNA: TGCAGTGCTAGAACGACTAGCGCCCACCTCTACGAGCAGTACTTC. The rearrangement links TRBV20-1 to TRBJ2-7; the match to TRBD2 covers 8 bases. In germline, CDR1 is DFQATT, CDR2 SNEGSKA (reference sequence). The CDR3 consists of 15 residues. V shed 2 bases and J 3 bases; nucleotides not matched to a gene: 9.

The chain links TRBV12-3 or TRBV12-4 to TRBJ1-1; maybe TRBD1 (5 bases). The V gene lost 5 bases and the J gene lost 2 bases, with 12 bases spanning the gap. This CDR3 is built from 14 residues. The CDR3 spells CASSTGRVNTEAFF. Written as DNA, the CDR3 is TGTGCCAGCAGTACCGGCAGGGTTAACACTGAAGCTTTCTTT.

The V call is TRBV12-3 or TRBV12-4, the J call TRBJ2-1; maybe TRBD1 (5 bases). Trimming shortened V by 6 bases and J by 0 bases, and 24 bases separated the two germline ends. The CDR3 sequence is 19 residues long. The CDR3, as DNA: TGTGCCAGCAGCCCCTCCCCGGGCCAGGGAATCGGCTCCTACAATGAGCAGTTCTTC. Amino acid sequence: CASSPSPGQGIGSYNEQFF.

This clonotype was counted between two and nine times. The genes are TRBV5-5 and TRBJ2-5, with D unresolved. CDR1 is SGHKS and CDR2 is YYEKEE in the germline V gene (reference sequence). The ends were cut back, 5 bases at V and 5 bases at J, with 10 bases in the middle. This CDR3 region has 12 residues. DNA of the CDR3: TGTGCCAGCAGTTTCCAGTCGGAGACCCAGTACTTC. Translation: CASSFQSETQYF.

This clonotype has more than one count but fewer than ten. This chain uses TRBV11-2 with TRBJ2-3; the match to TRBD2 covers 14 bases. CDR3 size: 18 residues. CDR1 SGHAT and CDR2 FQNNGV come from the germline V gene. With 5 bases clipped from V and 1 base from J, the junction kept 8 bases outside the gene matches. The CDR3 is CASSLRLAGGFRTDTQYF. Here the CDR3 DNA reads TGTGCCAGCAGCCTTCGACTAGCGGGGGGGTTCCGCACAGATACGCAGTATTTT.

The table lists this clonotype with a few counts. V and J are TRBV6-5 and TRBJ2-7; TRBD1 matches at 9 bases. The CDR3 spans 15 residues. Germline CDR1 reads MNHEY; CDR2 reads SVGAGI. The V and J ends lost 2 bases and 4 bases, in that order; junction bases with no gene match: 6. The CDR3 DNA follows: TGTGCCAGCAGTTACGAAGGACAGGGGCTATACGAGCAGTACTTC. This sequence encodes CASSYEGQGLYEQYF.

V is TRBV7-8 and J is TRBJ2-1, with TRBD1 identical over 7 bases. Germline V gives CDR1 SGHVS, CDR2 FQNEAQ. The CDR3 is 16 amino acids. V trimming: 2 bases; J trimming: 4 bases; junction bases outside the gene matches: 8. The CDR3 loop is CASSLRGGQSYNEQFF. As DNA, the CDR3 is TGTGCCAGCAGCTTAAGAGGGGGACAGTCTTACAATGAGCAGTTCTTC.

V gene TRBV7-9 combines with J gene TRBJ1-4; the D gene is possibly TRBD1 (6 bases). Between the trimmed V and J ends, which lost 6 bases and 5 bases, there was a span of 13 bases. This CDR3 comprises 14 residues. CDR1 SEHNR and CDR2 FQNEAQ come from the germline V gene (reference sequence). CDR3 DNA: TGTGCCAGCAGGACAGGAGGAACAAATGAAAAACTGTTTTTT. As protein: CASRTGGTNEKLFF.

The chain recombines TRBV12-3 or TRBV12-4 with TRBJ2-6; D unclear. V shed 2 bases and J shed 2 bases, with 4 bases lying between them. CDR3 size: 14 residues. The CDR3 region has the DNA TGTGCCAGCAGTTTACAGGCTGGGGCCAACGTCCTGACTTTC. This sequence encodes CASSLQAGANVLTF.

At least ten counts were recorded for this clonotype. The rearrangement links TRBV3-1 to TRBJ2-1; the D gene is possibly TRBD2 (5 bases). The CDR3 sequence is 12 residues long. Germline CDR1 LGHDT, CDR2 YNNKEL (reference sequence). Trimming took off 4 bases at V and 11 bases at J, with 12 bases between the two ends. The chain's CDR3 is CASSPGERQQFF. The CDR3 coding sequence is TGTGCCAGCAGCCCTGGGGAGCGACAGCAGTTCTTC.

V gene TRBV7-8 combines with J gene TRBJ2-1; either TRBD1 or TRBD2 may supply D (7 bases each). CDR3 length: 20 residues. The V end lost 1 base, the J end lost 3 bases, and 25 bases lay between the germline ends. Germline V gene sequence: CDR1 SGHVS, CDR2 FQNEAQ. CDR3 loop: CASSLGLGGSSGKVYNEQFF. The CDR3 coding sequence is TGTGCCAGCAGCTTAGGTCTAGGGGGCTCTAGCGGTAAGGTCTACAATGAGCAGTTCTTC.

Here the CDR3 DNA reads TGCAGTGCCCAGAGCAGTTTCACAGATACGCAGTATTTT. This gives the protein CSAQSSFTDTQYF. The chain carries TRBV20-1 and TRBJ2-3, with unresolved D. The CDR3 consists of 13 residues. Germline CDR1 DFQATT, CDR2 SNEGSKA (reference sequence). Trimming pared 6 bases from V and 2 bases from J, leaving 12 bases between.

The CDR3, as DNA: TGTGCCAGTATGGTCACCTATAACACTGAAGCTTTCTTT. The encoded protein is CASMVTYNTEAFF. This chain links TRBV19 with TRBJ1-1; unclear D gene. V lost 7 bases and J 2 bases, leaving 11 bases between the germline ends. This CDR3 has 13 amino acids. CDR1 and CDR2 from the germline V gene are LNHDA and SQIVND (reference sequence).

The V and J genes are TRBV7-2 and TRBJ1-4; no clear D gene. The germline gives CDR1 SGHTA, CDR2 FQGNSA. V was trimmed by 1 base and J by 8 bases, leaving 14 bases between them. This CDR3 is 15 amino acids long. The CDR3 DNA reads TGTGCCAGCAGCTTAGATGTGTACCCGGGCGAAAAACTGTTTTTT. Translated, it gives CASSLDVYPGEKLFF.

This clonotype was seen a handful of times. This rearrangement joins TRBV24-1 to TRBJ1-2; TRBD1 aligns across 9 bases. Losses at the gene ends were 7 bases for V and 4 bases for J; bases not matched to a gene: 3. CDR3 length: 13 amino acids. Germline V gives CDR1 KGHDR, CDR2 SFDVKD. In DNA, the CDR3 is TGTGCCACCAGCGGGGGACAGGGCTATGGCTACACCTTC. Translation gives CATSGGQGYGYTF.

This clonotype was seen more than once but under ten times. The chain recombines TRBV5-1 with TRBJ1-4; 7 bases map to TRBD1. The CDR3 has 13 amino acids. CDR1 SGHRS and CDR2 YFSETQ come from the germline V gene. The V gene end was trimmed by 4 bases and the J gene end by 7 bases; junction bases not matched to a gene: 4. CDR3 DNA sequence: TGCGCCAGCAGCGACGGGACAGTTGAAAAACTGTTTTTT. Its translation is CASSDGTVEKLFF.

There are many counts of this clonotype. V and J are TRBV7-9 and TRBJ1-3; D not resolved. The CDR3 is 13 residues long. V was pared by 2 bases and J by 2 bases, with 4 bases between. CDR1 is SEHNR, CDR2 FQNEAQ, per germline (reference sequence). CDR3 DNA: TGTGCCAGCAGCTTAAACACTGGAAACACCATATATTTT. This sequence encodes CASSLNTGNTIYF.

The rearrangement joins TRBV6-5 to TRBJ1-6; D is ambiguous. V dropped 0 bases and J dropped 7 bases, with 7 bases sitting between them. Germline V CDR1 and CDR2: MNHEY, SVGAGI. This CDR3 contains 14 residues. The CDR3 region is CASSYSKANSPLHF. The CDR3 DNA reads as TGTGCCAGCAGTTACTCGAAGGCCAATTCACCCCTCCACTTT.

CDR3: CSARGGGRHQPQHF. The DNA of the CDR3 is TGCAGTGCTAGAGGGGGTGGGAGGCATCAGCCCCAGCATTTT. The chain carries TRBV20-1 and TRBJ1-5, with D unclear. V was pared by 1 base and J by 5 bases, with 12 bases between. The CDR3 is 14 amino acids. From germline, CDR1 is DFQATT and CDR2 SNEGSKA (reference sequence).

The chain recombines TRBV7-9 with TRBJ2-1; D remains ambiguous. This CDR3 spans 13 amino acids. The germline gives CDR1 SEHNR, CDR2 FQNEAQ (reference sequence). Trimming removed 1 base from V and 6 bases from J, with 7 bases in between. The CDR3 region is CASSLVSVNEQFF. The CDR3 DNA reads TGTGCCAGCAGCTTAGTAAGTGTCAATGAGCAGTTCTTC.

This clonotype was seen only a few times. V and J are TRBV6-5 and TRBJ1-3, with no clear D. V lost 0 bases and J 1 base, leaving 10 bases between the germline ends. Germline V gene lookup returns CDR1 MNHEY and CDR2 SVGAGI. This CDR3 has 16 residues. CDR3 nucleotide sequence: TGTGCCAGCAGTTACTCGGGTTTCTCGTCTGGAAACACCATATATTTT. Its protein is CASSYSGFSSGNTIYF.

In this sample, this clonotype turned up once. The V gene is TRBV4-3, the J gene TRBJ2-6; D remains ambiguous. V lost 1 base and J 0 bases, leaving 13 bases between the germline ends. Per the germline V gene, CDR1 is LGHNA and CDR2 is YSLEER. The CDR3 covers 18 residues. CDR3 bases: TGCGCCAGCAGCCAAGGCCTATCGGTTAACTCTGGGGCCAACGTCCTGACTTTC. Protein sequence: CASSQGLSVNSGANVLTF.

The V gene is TRBV19, the J gene TRBJ2-2; D gene ambiguous. V was cut by 7 bases and J by 6 bases, with 15 bases left in between. CDR3 length equals 14 residues. In germline, CDR1 is LNHDA, CDR2 SQIVND (reference sequence). The chain's CDR3 is CASKETDRPGELFF. The CDR3 DNA reads TGTGCCAGTAAGGAGACCGACCGGCCCGGGGAGCTGTTTTTT.

The rearrangement links TRBV19 to TRBJ1-1, with D perhaps matching TRBD1 (6 bases). CDR3 length: 12 amino acids. V gave up 10 bases and J gave up 4 bases, with 13 bases separating them. The germline CDR1 and CDR2 sequences are LNHDA and SQIVND (reference sequence). The CDR3 here is CATTRGPTEAFF. CDR3 sequence (DNA): TGTGCCACCACCCGGGGGCCCACTGAAGCTTTCTTT.

The rearrangement joins TRBV29-1 to TRBJ2-6; 9 nucleotides align to TRBD1. The CDR3 length is 15 residues. Germline V lookup: CDR1 SQVTM, CDR2 ANQGSEA. The CDR3 sequence: CNSGTGSSGANVLTF. The CDR3 DNA reads as TGCAACTCCGGGACAGGGTCCTCTGGGGCCAACGTCCTGACTTTC. The entire variable domain, with the rest obtained from reference TRBV29-1 and TRBJ2-6, is as follows: SAVISQKPSRDICQRGTSLTIQCQVDSQVTMMFWYRQQPGQSLTLIATANQGSEATYESGFVIDKFPISRPNLTFSTLTVSNMSPEDSSIYLCNSGTGSSGANVLTFGAGSRLTVL.